A single sample is the source of the 10 T cell receptor beta chains below, sequenced in a study of T cell repertoires in ileal Crohn's disease. Repertoires were generated with immunoSEQ multiplex PCR, while TCRdb's copy carries only in-frame clones and drops some. Of some 27,000 clones in the sample, around 80% are singletons; the top ten hold roughly 20%. The source material was ileal tissue. The receptors stem from an adult with Crohn's disease.

This clone was recorded a few times. The gene calls are TRBV5-1 and TRBJ2-1; the match to TRBD2 covers 16 bases. This CDR3 contains 19 residues. Per germline, CDR1 SGHRS and CDR2 YFSETQ. The ends lost 4 bases at V and 2 bases at J; junction bases unmatched: 9. The CDR3 spells CASSPGTSGRGGTYNEQFF. The CDR3 region has the DNA TGCGCCAGCAGCCCTGGGACTAGCGGGAGGGGTGGCACCTACAATGAGCAGTTCTTC.

The rearrangement joins TRBV27 to TRBJ2-7, with 8 bases lining up with TRBD1. Germline trimming cut 4 bases from V and 2 bases from J; bases unmatched to any gene: 10. This CDR3 region has 16 residues. Germline V gives CDR1 MNHEY, CDR2 SMNVEV (reference sequence). The CDR3 sequence: CASSSTGTGVPYEQYF. As DNA, the CDR3 is TGTGCCAGCAGTTCAACCGGGACAGGTGTCCCCTACGAGCAGTACTTC.

By sample fraction, this clone is medium-sized. The V gene is TRBV18, the J gene TRBJ1-1; 10 nucleotides align to TRBD1. V shed 8 bases and J 2 bases; nucleotides not matched to a gene: 2. The CDR3 has 13 residues. CDR1 KGHSH and CDR2 LQKENI come from the germline V gene. The DNA for the CDR3 is TGTGCCAGCGGACAGGGGGTAAACACTGAAGCTTTCTTT. This gives the protein CASGQGVNTEAFF.

V gene TRBV4-2 combines with J gene TRBJ2-2; no firm D call. V dropped 3 bases and J dropped 6 bases, with 8 bases sitting between them. The CDR3 runs 13 residues. CDR1 is LGHNA, CDR2 YNFKEQ, per germline. The CDR3 loop reads CASSQEWAGELFF. For the CDR3, the DNA is TGTGCCAGCAGCCAGGAGTGGGCCGGGGAGCTGTTTTTT.

The rearrangement uses TRBV29-1 and TRBJ2-7; 7 bases fit TRBD2. After removal of 6 bases from V and 6 bases from J, the junction contained 11 bases not matched to a gene. Germline V lookup: CDR1 SQVTM, CDR2 ANQGSEA. This CDR3 has 13 residues. CDR3 sequence (DNA): TGCAGCGTCCATGTGGGCGGGAGAGGCGAGCAGTACTTC. This sequence encodes CSVHVGGRGEQYF.

The chain combines TRBV5-6 with TRBJ2-5; TRBD1 aligns across 9 bases. Trimming at V came to 4 bases and at J to 7 bases, leaving 8 bases not matched to a gene. The CDR3 runs to 14 residues. Germline CDR1 SGHDT, CDR2 YYEEEE. The CDR3 sequence is CASSPDRGRGTQYF. The CDR3 nucleotides read TGTGCCAGCAGCCCGGACAGGGGACGGGGGACCCAGTACTTC. Full variable domain (outside the CDR3, taken from reference TRBV5-6 and TRBJ2-5): DAGVTQSPTHLIKTRGQQVTLRCSPKSGHDTVSWYQQALGQGPQFIFQYYEEEERQRGNFPDRFSGHQFPNYSSELNVNALLLGDSALYLCASSPDRGRGTQYFGPGTRLLVL.

CDR3 nucleotide sequence: TGTGCCAGTAGTATAGATCTCGAACTGGGGGGCTCCTACGAGCAGTACTTC. It specifies CASSIDLELGGSYEQYF. The chain links TRBV19 to TRBJ2-7; D may be TRBD2 (6 bases). This CDR3 is built from 17 residues. V lost 0 bases and J lost 0, with 15 bases in between. Germline V gene data show CDR1 as LNHDA and CDR2 as SQIVND (reference sequence). Full variable domain (rest looked up from reference TRBV19 and TRBJ2-7): DGGITQSPKYLFRKEGQNVTLSCEQNLNHDAMYWYRQDPGQGLRLIYYSQIVNDFQKGDIAEGYSVSREKKESFPLTVTSAQKNPTAFYLCASSIDLELGGSYEQYFGPGTRLTVT.

J is TRBJ2-1 and V is TRBV5-1, with a possible D match to TRBD1 (5 bases). CDR1 SGHRS and CDR2 YFSETQ come from the germline V gene. The ends were cut back, 3 bases at V and 2 bases at J, with 9 bases in the middle. CDR3 size: 14 residues. DNA for the CDR3: TGCGCCAGCAGCTCGGCAGGGCCCTACAATGAGCAGTTCTTC. Its protein is CASSSAGPYNEQFF.

The chain carries TRBV5-4 and TRBJ2-7; D possibly corresponds to TRBD1 (6 bases). Between the trimmed V and J ends, which lost 4 bases and 2 bases, there was a span of 16 bases. This CDR3 contains 15 residues. Germline values: CDR1 SGHNT, CDR2 YYREEE (reference sequence). In DNA, the CDR3 is TGTGCCAGCAGCAACTGGGACAAAGTCCCCTACGAGCAGTACTTC. Its protein is CASSNWDKVPYEQYF.

The chain carries TRBV2 and TRBJ2-1; 9 positions agree with TRBD2. Germline assignment: CDR1 SNHLY and CDR2 FYNNEI. The CDR3 sequence is 16 residues long. Trimming removed 7 bases from V and 7 bases from J; junction bases left unmatched: 14. As DNA, the CDR3 is TGTGCCAGCAACGTTCAAAGGACTAGCGTTTCTAATGAGCAGTTCTTC. Its translation: CASNVQRTSVSNEQFF. The variable domain in full, completed from reference TRBV2 and TRBJ2-1, reads EPEVTQTPSHQVTQMGQEVILRCVPISNHLYFYWYRQILGQKVEFLVSFYNNEISEKSEIFDDQFSVERPDGSNFTLKIRSTKLEDSAMYFCASNVQRTSVSNEQFFGPGTRLTVL.